What follows describes a single T cell receptor beta chain. Its antigen remains unidentified. No per-base quality is available; no much larger clone lies one base away. The CDR3 contains 16 residues, cysteine and phenylalanine counted. Only the CDR3 part of the read is kept: 48 bases, read in frame from the first base. The germline V end is reduced by 1 base and the J end by 0 bases; junction bases left unmatched: 2. CDR1 and CDR2 were assigned from the germline V gene as MGHDK and SYGVNS. The sample comes from a study of blood T cell repertoires in COVID-19 (dated by TCRdb to about 2020). For context, the study as a whole: Samples from collaborators originated in the United States, Italy and Spain and spanned both the acute and convalescent phases of COVID-19. Samples were obtained from the ongoing ImmuneRACE study (first 160 participants) and from about 1,300 subjects provided by 6 global collaborators. The dataset comprised deeply sampled blood TCRbeta repertoires from subjects exposed to, actively infected with, or recovered from COVID-19. The prospective study material was composed of cDNA or gDNA derived from T cells, B-cell-depleted T cells, or PBMCs. The repertoires were released in a freely available public database meant as a resource for research on the immune response to SARS-CoV-2. Where HLA class I and class II types were available, the types were taken from metadata supplied by the sample provider, not from assay-based typing. A de-identified subject ID, COVID-19 status, age in years and sex were almost always included in the sample metadata. The paper's findings and limits, for the study overall: How much clinical and demographic metadata was included differed by source and by participant, and the metadata was provided uncurated.

The immunoSEQ Assay, a bias-controlled multiplex PCR, was used to amplify TCRbeta CDR3 regions from genomic DNA. As for the original processing: The number of nucleated cells in each sample was estimated from the amplification of reference gene primers within the assay. Sequence reads were collapsed and filtered to measure the absolute abundance of every unique TCRbeta CDR3 rearrangement. For each sample, productive Simpson clonality was calculated by taking the square root of Simpson's diversity index across productive rearrangements. The table comes from immuneACCESS by way of TCRdb, which keeps in-frame sequences with V and J called. Part of the clones is missing from these tables; in studies checked, under half for an unresolved V gene and the rest for unknown reasons. That table furnishes V, J and clone size, whereas the DNA furnished D and trimming. The sample has over 150,000 clones on record, roughly 89% of them singletons. The ten largest clones add up to about 0.57% of the sample.

Whole blood was collected in K2EDTA tubes by collaborating institutions according to the institutions' own protocols. For TCRbeta analysis, collaborator samples were shipped as frozen whole blood, as isolated PBMCs, or as DNA extracted from either sample type. The TCR sequence derives from a man aged 50 to 59 with acute or convalescent COVID-19. Sequencing was carried out using peripheral blood. The chain employs TRBV25-1 and TRBJ1-3, and TRBD1 matches 8 of the central bases. The nucleotide sequence reads TGTGCCAGCAGTGAATCCCAGGGGGCCTCTGGAAACACCATATATTTT. Its amino acids are CASSESQGASGNTIYF.